Listed below are T cell receptor beta chains from one sample, sequenced in a study of post-analysis software for immune sequencing data. TCRdb recomputed calls from the PCR reads with MiXCR, one row per CDR3 protein. The sample shows 750,000 to 950,000 distinct CDR3 sequences, approximately 53% of them seen only once. The sequenced sample consisted of blood. The receptors were gathered from a girl aged 10 to 17 with multiple sclerosis. The CDR3 runs from the conserved cysteine through the conserved F or W. A D gene is named only where the DNA matches it firmly. Only some rows state a clone size, as once, few, many or a class for expanded clones.

D gene: .; V gene: TRBV18; J gene: TRBJ2-7; clone size: many; CDR3 protein: CASSPGPPWQYF; CDR3 DNA: TGTGCCAGCTCACCAGGTCCCCCGTGGCAGTACTTC
D gene: .; V gene: TRBV7-2; J gene: TRBJ2-7; clone size: few; CDR3 protein: CASSLGAASPYEQYF; CDR3 DNA: TGTGCCAGCAGCTTAGGGGCAGCCTCTCCCTACGAGCAGTACTTC
D gene: .; V gene: TRBV3-1; J gene: TRBJ2-7; clone size: once; CDR3 protein: CASSQDRGTPSNYEQYF; CDR3 DNA: TGTGCCAGCAGCCAAGATAGGGGGACTCCCTCCAACTACGAGCAGTACTTC
D gene: .; V gene: TRBV18; J gene: TRBJ2-7; clone size: once; CDR3 protein: CASSPYQGYEQYF; CDR3 DNA: TGTGCCAGCTCACCATACCAGGGCTACGAGCAGTACTTC
D gene: .; V gene: TRBV4-1; J gene: TRBJ2-3; clone size: .; CDR3 protein: CASSQDPVDTQYF; CDR3 DNA: TGCGCCAGCAGCCAAGATCCGGTGGATACGCAGTATTTT
D gene: .; V gene: TRBV29-1; J gene: TRBJ2-1; clone size: .; CDR3 protein: CSVEEVMTGGYYNEQFF; CDR3 DNA: TGCAGCGTTGAGGAAGTTATGACGGGGGGCTACTACAATGAGCAGTTCTTC
D gene: TRBD2; V gene: TRBV20-1; J gene: TRBJ2-5; clone size: few; CDR3 protein: CSARVLASGRAWETQYF; CDR3 DNA: TGCAGTGCTAGAGTCCTTGCGAGCGGGAGGGCCTGGGAGACCCAGTACTTC
D gene: .; V gene: TRBV7-9; J gene: TRBJ2-1; clone size: .; CDR3 protein: CASSLPGAEGEQFF; CDR3 DNA: TGTGCCAGCAGCCTACCCGGAGCGGAAGGCGAGCAGTTCTTC
D gene: TRBD2; V gene: TRBV20-1; J gene: TRBJ2-1; clone size: few; CDR3 protein: CSAWAGTSGGHNEQFF; CDR3 DNA: TGCAGTGCTTGGGCCGGGACTAGCGGGGGTCACAATGAGCAGTTCTTC
D gene: TRBD1; V gene: TRBV27; J gene: TRBJ1-2; clone size: .; CDR3 protein: CASRRQGREANYGYTF; CDR3 DNA: TGTGCCAGCAGGCGACAGGGGAGAGAGGCTAACTATGGCTACACCTTC
D gene: .; V gene: TRBV29-1; J gene: TRBJ2-5; clone size: many; CDR3 protein: CSVLGEETQYF; CDR3 DNA: TGCAGCGTCCTCGGGGAAGAGACCCAGTACTTC
D gene: .; V gene: TRBV29-1; J gene: TRBJ2-3; clone size: .; CDR3 protein: CSVEVRRGTDTQYF; CDR3 DNA: TGCAGCGTTGAAGTCCGACGGGGCACAGATACGCAGTATTTT
D gene: .; V gene: TRBV5-1; J gene: TRBJ2-7; clone size: .; CDR3 protein: CASSLPQLGGVGSYEQYF; CDR3 DNA: TGCGCCAGCAGCTTGCCCCAATTAGGGGGAGTGGGGTCCTACGAGCAGTACTTC
D gene: .; V gene: TRBV7-9; J gene: TRBJ2-7; clone size: .; CDR3 protein: CASSPKAVSYEQYF; CDR3 DNA: TGTGCCAGCAGCCCTAAGGCGGTCTCCTACGAGCAGTACTTC
D gene: .; V gene: TRBV7-3; J gene: TRBJ2-1; clone size: few; CDR3 protein: CASSLRVGEGQFF; CDR3 DNA: TGTGCCAGCAGCTTAAGGGTGGGCGAGGGGCAGTTCTTC
D gene: .; V gene: TRBV5-1; J gene: TRBJ2-7; clone size: .; CDR3 protein: CASSSRSSSYEQYF; CDR3 DNA: TGCGCCAGCAGCAGCCGGTCGAGCTCCTACGAGCAGTACTTC
D gene: .; V gene: TRBV20-1; J gene: TRBJ2-1; clone size: .; CDR3 protein: CSASPGRGDNEQFF; CDR3 DNA: TGCAGTGCTAGTCCCGGGAGAGGAGACAATGAGCAGTTCTTC
D gene: .; V gene: TRBV29-1; J gene: TRBJ2-7; clone size: .; CDR3 protein: CSVEAQEDEQYF; CDR3 DNA: TGCAGCGTTGAGGCCCAGGAGGACGAGCAGTACTTC
D gene: TRBD1; V gene: TRBV5-1; J gene: TRBJ2-7; clone size: once; CDR3 protein: CASSVGDRAFPYEQYF; CDR3 DNA: TGCGCCAGCAGCGTAGGGGACAGGGCTTTCCCATACGAGCAGTACTTC
D gene: .; V gene: TRBV29-1; J gene: TRBJ2-7; clone size: .; CDR3 protein: CSVRALGSYEQYF; CDR3 DNA: TGCAGCGTTCGAGCGCTCGGTTCCTACGAGCAGTACTTC
D gene: TRBD2; V gene: TRBV4-2; J gene: TRBJ2-7; clone size: .; CDR3 protein: CASSQDRLAGTAGVGSEQYF; CDR3 DNA: TGTGCCAGCAGCCAGGACCGACTAGCGGGAACAGCCGGGGTAGGGAGCGAGCAGTACTTC
D gene: .; V gene: TRBV20-1; J gene: TRBJ1-6; clone size: .; CDR3 protein: CSAKGGTNNSPLHF; CDR3 DNA: TGCAGTGCCAAGGGGGGGACTAATAATTCACCCCTCCACTTT
D gene: .; V gene: TRBV7-6; J gene: TRBJ2-5; clone size: few; CDR3 protein: CASSGRGYQETQYF; CDR3 DNA: TGTGCCAGCAGCGGGCGGGGTTACCAAGAGACCCAGTACTTC
D gene: TRBD2; V gene: TRBV18; J gene: TRBJ2-1; clone size: .; CDR3 protein: CASSPARGALNEQFF; CDR3 DNA: TGTGCCAGCTCACCCGCGCGGGGGGCCCTCAATGAGCAGTTCTTC
D gene: .; V gene: TRBV4-1; J gene: TRBJ2-1; clone size: .; CDR3 protein: CASSHLWGPVGYNEQFF; CDR3 DNA: TGCGCCAGCAGCCACCTCTGGGGCCCCGTGGGGTACAATGAGCAGTTCTTC
D gene: .; V gene: TRBV20-1; J gene: TRBJ2-3; clone size: once; CDR3 protein: CSAGPIISTDTQYF; CDR3 DNA: TGCAGTGCTGGGCCGATAATAAGCACAGATACGCAGTATTTT
D gene: .; V gene: TRBV25-1; J gene: TRBJ2-1; clone size: .; CDR3 protein: CASSEGWAYNEQFF; CDR3 DNA: TGTGCCAGCAGTGAGGGGTGGGCCTACAATGAGCAGTTCTTC
D gene: .; V gene: TRBV29-1; J gene: TRBJ1-1; clone size: .; CDR3 protein: CSVGEFGTEAFF; CDR3 DNA: TGCAGCGTTGGGGAGTTTGGCACTGAAGCTTTCTTT
D gene: TRBD1; V gene: TRBV29-1; J gene: TRBJ2-7; clone size: few; CDR3 protein: CSVLSGTGSYEQYF; CDR3 DNA: TGCAGCGTACTGTCCGGGACAGGTTCCTACGAGCAGTACTTC
D gene: .; V gene: TRBV20-1; J gene: TRBJ2-1; clone size: .; CDR3 protein: CSARDSGNWGNEQFF; CDR3 DNA: TGCAGTGCTAGGGATAGCGGAAACTGGGGGAATGAGCAGTTCTTC
D gene: TRBD1; V gene: TRBV5-1; J gene: TRBJ1-6; clone size: once; CDR3 protein: CASSLWGQGTNSPLHF; CDR3 DNA: TGCGCCAGCAGCTTGTGGGGACAGGGAACGAATTCACCCCTCCACTTT
D gene: .; V gene: TRBV6-1; J gene: TRBJ2-5; clone size: .; CDR3 protein: CASSQDWGLLGTQYF; CDR3 DNA: TGTGCCAGCAGTCAAGACTGGGGTTTGTTGGGGACCCAGTACTTC
D gene: TRBD2; V gene: TRBV5-5; J gene: TRBJ2-7; clone size: .; CDR3 protein: CASSHGLAEYEQYF; CDR3 DNA: TGTGCCAGCAGCCACGGACTAGCCGAATACGAGCAGTACTTC
D gene: .; V gene: TRBV29-1; J gene: TRBJ1-2; clone size: .; CDR3 protein: CSVDSVGQANYGYTF; CDR3 DNA: TGCAGCGTTGACTCGGTCGGACAAGCTAACTATGGCTACACCTTC
D gene: .; V gene: TRBV18; J gene: TRBJ2-7; clone size: few; CDR3 protein: CASSPEAQGFFYEQYF; CDR3 DNA: TGTGCCAGCTCACCAGAGGCTCAGGGATTCTTCTACGAGCAGTACTTC
D gene: .; V gene: TRBV9; J gene: TRBJ2-3; clone size: .; CDR3 protein: CASSVEGDWSDTQYF; CDR3 DNA: TGTGCCAGCAGCGTAGAAGGAGACTGGAGTGATACGCAGTATTTT
D gene: .; V gene: TRBV27; J gene: TRBJ2-7; clone size: .; CDR3 protein: CASRQRPGPGPYEQYF; CDR3 DNA: TGTGCCAGCAGGCAAAGGCCGGGACCCGGACCCTACGAGCAGTACTTC